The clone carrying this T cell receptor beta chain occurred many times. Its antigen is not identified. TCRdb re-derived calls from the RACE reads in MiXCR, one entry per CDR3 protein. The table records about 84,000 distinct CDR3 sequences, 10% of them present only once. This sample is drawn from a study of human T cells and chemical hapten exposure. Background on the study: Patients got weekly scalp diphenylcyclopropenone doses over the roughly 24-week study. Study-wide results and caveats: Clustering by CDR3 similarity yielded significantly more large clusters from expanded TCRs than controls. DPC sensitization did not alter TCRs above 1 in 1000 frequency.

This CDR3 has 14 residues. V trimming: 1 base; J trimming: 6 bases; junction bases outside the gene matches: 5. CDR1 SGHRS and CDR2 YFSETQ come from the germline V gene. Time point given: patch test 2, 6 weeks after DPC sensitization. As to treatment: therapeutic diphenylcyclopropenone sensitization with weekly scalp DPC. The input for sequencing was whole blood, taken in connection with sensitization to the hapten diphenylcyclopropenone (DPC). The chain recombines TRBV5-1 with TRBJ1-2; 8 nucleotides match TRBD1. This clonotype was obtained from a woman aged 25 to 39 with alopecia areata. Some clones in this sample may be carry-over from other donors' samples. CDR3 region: CASSLSMDRDGYTF. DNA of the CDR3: TGCGCCAGCAGCTTGTCGATGGACAGGGATGGCTACACCTTC.